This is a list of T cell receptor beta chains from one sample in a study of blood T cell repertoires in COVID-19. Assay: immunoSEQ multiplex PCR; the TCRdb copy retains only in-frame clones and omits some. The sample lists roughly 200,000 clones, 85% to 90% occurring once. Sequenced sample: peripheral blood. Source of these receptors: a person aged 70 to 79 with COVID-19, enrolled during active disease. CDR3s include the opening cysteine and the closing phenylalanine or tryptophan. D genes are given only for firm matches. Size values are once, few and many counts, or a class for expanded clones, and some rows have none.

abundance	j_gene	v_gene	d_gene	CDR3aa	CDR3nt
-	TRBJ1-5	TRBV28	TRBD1	CASSLNYGQVNQPQHF	TGTGCCAGCAGTTTAAACTATGGACAGGTCAATCAGCCCCAGCATTTT
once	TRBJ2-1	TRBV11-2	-	CASSFVSRQYNEQFF	TGTGCCAGCAGCTTTGTGTCGAGACAATACAATGAGCAGTTCTTC
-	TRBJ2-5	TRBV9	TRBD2	CASSEIFPGLAVRKETQYF	TGTGCCAGCAGCGAGATTTTCCCCGGACTAGCGGTTAGAAAAGAGACCCAGTACTTC
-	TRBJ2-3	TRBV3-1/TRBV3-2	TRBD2	CASSQPAGGGTQYF	TGTGCCAGCAGCCAACCCGCCGGGGGGGGTACGCAGTATTTT
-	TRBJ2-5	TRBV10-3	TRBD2	CAIGRGDETQYF	TGTGCCATCGGTCGGGGGGATGAGACCCAGTACTTC
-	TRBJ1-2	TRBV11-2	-	CASSLDGVPYGYTF	TGTGCCAGCAGCTTAGACGGGGTCCCGTATGGCTACACCTTC
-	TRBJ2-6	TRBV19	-	CASSPYFNSGANVLTF	TGTGCCAGTAGCCCTTATTTTAACTCTGGGGCCAACGTCCTGACTTTC
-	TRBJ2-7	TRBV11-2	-	CASSSIATYEQYF	TGTGCCAGCAGTTCTATAGCGACCTACGAGCAGTACTTC
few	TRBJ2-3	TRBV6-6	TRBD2	CASSPTPTSGGTDTQYF	TGTGCCAGCAGTCCGACCCCGACTAGCGGGGGCACAGATACGCAGTATTTT
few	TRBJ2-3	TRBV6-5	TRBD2	CASALGLAGTDTQYF	TGTGCCAGCGCCCTCGGACTAGCGGGCACAGATACGCAGTATTTT
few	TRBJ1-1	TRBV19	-	CASRRLAGTEAFF	TGTGCCAGTAGGAGACTGGCGGGTACTGAAGCTTTCTTT
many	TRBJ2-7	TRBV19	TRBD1	CASSISDRWGYEQYF	TGTGCCAGTAGTATATCGGACAGGTGGGGCTACGAGCAGTACTTC
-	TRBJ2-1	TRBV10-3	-	CAISESAQAMANSEQFF	TGTGCCATCAGTGAGTCCGCGCAGGCCATGGCAAACTCTGAGCAGTTCTTC